Below are 32 T cell receptor beta chains sequenced from a single sample in a study of blood T cell repertoires in COVID-19. Using immunoSEQ multiplex PCR, the repertoire was profiled, and TCRdb retains in-frame clones only, with some absent. The sample records 90,000 to 100,000 clones, 70% to 90% being singletons. What was sequenced was peripheral blood. The receptors come from an elderly man with acute or convalescent COVID-19.

The chain employs TRBV7-9 and TRBJ2-1, with TRBD2 matching 7 bases. Losses at the gene ends were 5 bases for V and 0 bases for J; bases not matched to a gene: 4. The CDR3 sequence is 15 residues long. The germline V gene encodes CDR1 SEHNR and CDR2 FQNEAQ (reference sequence). As DNA, the CDR3 is TGTGCCAGCAGCCCTAGCGGAAGCTCCTACAATGAGCAGTTCTTC. Translated, it gives CASSPSGSSYNEQFF.

This clone was seen just once. The chain recombines TRBV6-5 with TRBJ2-3; 7 bases match TRBD1. This CDR3 spans 16 amino acids. V was pared by 0 bases and J by 1 base, with 4 bases of the junction left unmatched. CDR1 is MNHEY and CDR2 is SVGAGI in the germline V gene. CDR3 nucleotides: TGTGCCAGCAGTTACTCGAACCAGGGGGGCACAGATACGCAGTATTTT. Encoded protein: CASSYSNQGGTDTQYF.

In this sample, this clone turned up once. The chain combines TRBV2 with TRBJ2-1; 8 bases are a match to TRBD2. Germline V gives CDR1 SNHLY, CDR2 FYNNEI. This CDR3 is 15 amino acids long. The ends lost 7 bases at V and 8 bases at J; junction bases unmatched: 13. This CDR3 is CASTAGLAGSYEQFF. The CDR3 bases are TGTGCCAGCACGGCGGGGCTAGCGGGTTCCTATGAGCAGTTCTTC.

The chain carries TRBV28 and TRBJ2-7; 8 bases map to TRBD2. Germline CDR1 is MDHEN and CDR2 is SYDVKM. This CDR3 region has 13 residues. The V segment lost 4 bases and the J segment 12 bases; nucleotides outside the gene matches: 11. The CDR3 nucleotides read TGTGCCAGCAGTTCGGGGGGGCGGGAGCCCCCGTACTTC. Amino acid sequence: CASSSGGREPPYF. Based on the CDR3 plus reference TRBV28 and TRBJ2-7, the full variable domain is DVKVTQSSRYLVKRTGEKVFLECVQDMDHENMFWYRQDPGLGLRLIYFSYDVKMKEKGDIPEGYSVSREKKERFSLILESASTNQTSMYLCASSSGGREPPYFGPGTRLTVT.

This clone was observed a few times. The V and J genes are TRBV7-9 and TRBJ2-7; D possibly corresponds to TRBD1 (5 bases). Germline lookup yields CDR1 SEHNR and CDR2 FQNEAQ (reference sequence). The CDR3 has 14 amino acids. The V end lost 0 bases, the J end lost 2 bases, and 8 bases lay between the germline ends. The CDR3 is CASSLAGPTYEQYF. The CDR3 bases are TGTGCCAGCAGCTTAGCGGGGCCCACCTACGAGCAGTACTTC.

The CDR3 sequence is CASSLGSGGLTLRDTQYF. DNA of the CDR3: TGTGCCAGCAGTTTAGGTAGTGGAGGACTGACCCTTCGCGATACGCAGTATTTT. J is TRBJ2-3 and V is TRBV28; a weak D match, TRBD2 (5 bases). This CDR3 region has 18 residues. The germline gives CDR1 MDHEN, CDR2 SYDVKM. The ends were cut back, 2 bases at V and 6 bases at J, with 24 bases in the middle.

The chain combines TRBV28 with TRBJ1-6, with TRBD1 identical over 7 bases. V was clipped by 5 bases and J by 6 bases; unmatched bases: 7. CDR1 is MDHEN, CDR2 SYDVKM, per germline. The CDR3 runs to 15 residues. As DNA, the CDR3 is TGTGCCAGCAGTCCGGGGGACAGAGGTAATTCACCCCTCCACTTT. Translating it yields CASSPGDRGNSPLHF.

The chain uses TRBV5-1 and TRBJ2-3, with TRBD2 identical over 7 bases. Germline CDR1 and CDR2: SGHRS and YFSETQ. The CDR3 spans 14 residues. With V trimmed by 4 bases and J by 3 bases, 5 bases remained unmatched. This CDR3 is CASSGGLVTDTQYF. CDR3 coding DNA: TGCGCCAGCAGCGGAGGACTAGTTACAGATACGCAGTATTTT.

The chain links TRBV7-2 to TRBJ2-3; 12 nucleotides match TRBD2. From germline, CDR1 is SGHTA and CDR2 FQGNSA. This CDR3 has 17 amino acids. The V segment lost 5 bases and the J segment 6 bases; nucleotides outside the gene matches: 12. The CDR3: CASSPRTSGTQGDTQYF. In DNA form, the CDR3 reads TGTGCCAGCAGCCCTCGGACTAGCGGGACCCAGGGGGATACGCAGTATTTT.

The chain couples TRBV7-8 to TRBJ1-2; D is perhaps TRBD1 (6 bases). The CDR3 spans 13 residues. CDR1 SGHVS and CDR2 FQNEAQ come from the germline V gene. Trimming stripped 4 bases from V and 1 base from J, with 7 bases between. The CDR3 DNA sequence: TGTGCCAGCAGCTCGGACAGTAACTATGGCTACACCTTC. Amino acid sequence: CASSSDSNYGYTF.

The chain carries TRBV27 and TRBJ2-3; the D gene is possibly TRBD1 (6 bases). In germline, CDR1 is MNHEY, CDR2 SMNVEV (reference sequence). CDR3 length: 14 residues. Trimming stripped 5 bases from V and 1 base from J, with 10 bases between. CDR3: CASSQGFRTDTQYF. The DNA of the CDR3 is TGTGCCAGCAGTCAGGGGTTTCGCACAGATACGCAGTATTTT.

The rearrangement joins TRBV5-4 to TRBJ2-5; 12 bases match TRBD2. This CDR3 has 15 amino acids. The germline V gene encodes CDR1 SGHNT and CDR2 YYREEE (reference sequence). The ends lost 4 bases at V and 4 bases at J; junction bases unmatched: 5. The CDR3 DNA is TGTGCCAGCAGCCGGACTAGCGGGACAGGAGAGACCCAGTACTTC. Protein product: CASSRTSGTGETQYF.

The chain uses TRBV2 and TRBJ2-5, with D possibly matching TRBD1 (5 bases). Germline V CDR1 and CDR2: SNHLY, FYNNEI. CDR3 length: 15 residues. Trimming pared 8 bases from V and 4 bases from J, leaving 20 bases between. The CDR3 nucleotides are TGTGCCAGCTCTACGGGCAGGGTATTAGGAGAGACCCAGTACTTC. Its protein product is CASSTGRVLGETQYF.

The chain recombines TRBV7-2 with TRBJ2-3; 10 bases fit TRBD2. The germline V gene has CDR1 SGHTA and CDR2 FQGNSA. The CDR3 runs 15 residues. V dropped 6 bases and J dropped 1; count of bases not matched to a gene: 4. DNA of the CDR3: TGTGCCAGCAGGGTCGGACTAGCGGGCACAGATACGCAGTATTTT. Its translation is CASRVGLAGTDTQYF.

The chain has TRBV19 and TRBJ2-1, with D tentatively TRBD2 (6 bases). Germline CDR1 LNHDA, CDR2 SQIVND (reference sequence). CDR3 length: 15 amino acids. Trimming removed 3 bases from V and 4 bases from J, with 13 bases in between. DNA for the CDR3: TGTGCCAGTAGTATTATGGCGGGAAATTACAATGAGCAGTTCTTC. Its protein is CASSIMAGNYNEQFF.

CDR3 sequence reads: CASSKTGTSGRFTYNEQFF. Written as DNA, the CDR3 is TGCGCCAGCAGCAAAACCGGGACTAGCGGGAGATTCACCTACAATGAGCAGTTCTTC. The genes are TRBV5-1 and TRBJ2-1, with 14 bases identical to TRBD2. J gave up 2 bases and V 4 bases, and 11 bases lay outside the gene matches. Germline V gene lookup returns CDR1 SGHRS and CDR2 YFSETQ. There are 19 residues in the CDR3.

This chain joins TRBV5-1 and TRBJ2-7; 7 nucleotides line up with TRBD1. Germline loops: CDR1 SGHRS, CDR2 YFSETQ. There are 14 residues in the CDR3. Trimming removed 3 bases from V and 2 bases from J; junction bases left unmatched: 5. CDR3 sequence reads: CASSWRTGTYEQYF. CDR3 DNA sequence: TGCGCCAGCAGCTGGAGGACAGGTACCTACGAGCAGTACTTC.

In this sample, this clone turned up a few times. V is TRBV9 and J is TRBJ1-5; 7 bases fit TRBD1. The CDR3 has 14 amino acids. J was trimmed by 1 base and V by 4 bases; bases with no gene match: 2. CDR1 is SGDLS and CDR2 is YYNGEE in the germline V gene. The CDR3 region is CASSPGQSNQPQHF. CDR3 nucleotides: TGTGCCAGCAGCCCGGGACAGAGCAATCAGCCCCAGCATTTT.

The V and J genes are TRBV11-2 and TRBJ2-3; D is uncertain. The CDR3 sequence is 15 residues long. V lost 5 bases, J lost 1 base, and 13 bases lay in between. Looked up from germline, CDR1 is SGHAT and CDR2 is FQNNGV. The CDR3 spells CASSPRSSRTDTQYF. The CDR3 bases are TGTGCCAGCAGCCCCCGTAGTAGTCGCACAGATACGCAGTATTTT.

The genes are TRBV5-6 and TRBJ2-7; 8 bases line up with TRBD1. V lost 4 bases, J lost 0 bases, and 6 bases stayed unmatched. Germline CDR1 reads SGHDT; CDR2 reads YYEEEE. The CDR3 length is 15 residues. The CDR3 DNA reads as TGTGCCAGCAGCCTGACAGGGGCTCTCTCCTACGAGCAGTACTTC. Protein sequence: CASSLTGALSYEQYF.

V and J are TRBV10-3 and TRBJ1-1; TRBD1 agrees at 9 bases. The CDR3 is made up of 14 amino acids. Germline CDR1 ENHRY, CDR2 SYGVKD. Trimming removed 6 bases from V and 2 bases from J; junction bases left unmatched: 4. CDR3 bases: TGTGCCATCAGCCGGGACAGGGTCAACACTGAAGCTTTCTTT. Protein sequence: CAISRDRVNTEAFF.

The genes are TRBV7-8 and TRBJ1-1; tentatively, D is TRBD1 (6 bases). This CDR3 region has 13 residues. CDR1 is SGHVS, CDR2 FQNEAQ, per germline. Trimming cost V 5 bases and J 1 base, with 8 bases left between them. DNA of the CDR3: TGTGCCAGCAGCACGGACAGGAACACTGAAGCTTTCTTT. It translates to CASSTDRNTEAFF.

This chain links TRBV5-1 with TRBJ1-1, with 7 nucleotides matching TRBD1. The germline CDR1 and CDR2 sequences are SGHRS and YFSETQ. The CDR3 has 15 residues. V was clipped by 1 base and J by 1 base; unmatched bases: 4. CDR3 sequence reads: CASSLNPGGNTEAFF. The CDR3 DNA is TGCGCCAGCAGCTTGAACCCAGGGGGGAACACTGAAGCTTTCTTT.

The chain combines TRBV18 with TRBJ2-3; 7 bases line up with TRBD2. Looked up from germline, CDR1 is KGHSH and CDR2 is LQKENI. The CDR3 contains 15 residues. Germline trimming cut 4 bases from V and 2 bases from J; bases unmatched to any gene: 6. Here the CDR3 DNA reads TGTGCCAGCTCACTGGAGCGGGGTCCCACAGATACGCAGTATTTT. Protein product: CASSLERGPTDTQYF. Supplemented by reference TRBV18 and TRBJ2-3, the full variable domain reads NAGVMQNPRHLVRRRGQEARLRCSPMKGHSHVYWYRQLPEEGLKFMVYLQKENIIDESGMPKERFSAEFPKEGPSILRIQQVVRGDSAAYFCASSLERGPTDTQYFGPGTRLTVL.

The CDR3 loop reads CASSIVGAGSPSWEQYF. In DNA form, the CDR3 reads TGTGCCAGTAGTATAGTAGGTGCGGGATCTCCATCGTGGGAGCAGTACTTC. The chain combines TRBV19 with TRBJ2-7; possibly TRBD2 for D (6 bases). V was trimmed by 1 base and J by 7 bases, leaving 23 bases between them. Germline CDR1 reads LNHDA; CDR2 reads SQIVND (reference sequence). The CDR3 has 17 residues.

The V and J genes are TRBV2 and TRBJ2-7; no reliable D call. The CDR3 is 13 residues long. Germline V CDR1 and CDR2: SNHLY, FYNNEI. Trimming took 6 bases from V and 5 from J, leaving 14 bases between them. The CDR3 DNA sequence: TGTGCCAGCAGAAGTAGCTTGAATAACGAGCAGTACTTC. This translates into CASRSSLNNEQYF.

The chain has TRBV18 and TRBJ2-7; 9 nucleotides match TRBD1. Trimming cost V 3 bases and J 4 bases; bases outside gene matches: 7. Germline loops: CDR1 KGHSH, CDR2 LQKENI. This CDR3 is built from 15 residues. The CDR3 region is CASSPPGQGRYEQYF. CDR3 bases: TGTGCCAGCTCACCTCCAGGACAGGGGCGTTACGAGCAGTACTTC.

V gene TRBV7-2 combines with J gene TRBJ1-4; 7 positions agree with TRBD1. Germline CDR1 and CDR2: SGHTA and FQGNSA. The CDR3 loop spans 15 amino acids. V shed 3 bases, J shed 2 bases, and the junction held 3 bases outside the gene matches. The CDR3 here is CASSLYRGTNEKLFF. CDR3 in DNA: TGTGCCAGCAGCTTGTACAGGGGCACTAATGAAAAACTGTTTTTT. Variable domain in full (rest from reference TRBV7-2 and TRBJ1-4): GAGVSQSPSNKVTEKGKDVELRCDPISGHTALYWYRQSLGQGLEFLIYFQGNSAPDKSGLPSDRFSAERTGGSVSTLTIQRTQQEDSAVYLCASSLYRGTNEKLFFGSGTQLSVL.

This clone has a handful of counts. This chain joins TRBV6-2 or TRBV6-3 and TRBJ1-6; possibly TRBD1 for D (6 bases). CDR3 size: 16 residues. Germline V gives CDR1 MNHEY, CDR2 SVGEGT. V was trimmed by 5 bases and J by 0 bases, leaving 11 bases between them. DNA for the CDR3: TGTGCCAGCAGTAGTGGACAGAGCTCCTATAATTCACCCCTCCACTTT. Protein: CASSSGQSSYNSPLHF.

The V call is TRBV5-6, the J call TRBJ1-2; D gene unclear. Germline values: CDR1 SGHDT, CDR2 YYEEEE. The CDR3 extends over 14 amino acids. The V gene lost 5 bases and the J gene lost 1 base, with 12 bases spanning the gap. CDR3 sequence reads: CASSPDIYNYGYTF. DNA of the CDR3: TGTGCCAGCAGTCCTGACATTTATAACTATGGCTACACCTTC.

A few counts support this clone. The gene calls are TRBV15 and TRBJ1-2, with a tentative D call TRBD1 (6 bases). The CDR3 has 15 amino acids. V gave up 0 bases and J gave up 10 bases, with 18 bases separating them. Germline V gives CDR1 LNHNV, CDR2 YYDKDF (reference sequence). Written as DNA, the CDR3 is TGTGCCACCAGCAGAGATCAGTCTCGGACAGAACTCTACACCTTC. It specifies CATSRDQSRTELYTF.

This chain uses TRBV4-3 with TRBJ1-1, with D tentatively TRBD1 (5 bases). Trimming removed 6 bases at V and 2 bases at J, with 10 bases between. From germline, CDR1 is LGHNA and CDR2 YSLEER. This CDR3 is built from 13 residues. The CDR3 nucleotides are TGCGCCAGCAGACAACAGGCAAACACTGAAGCTTTCTTT. It translates to CASRQQANTEAFF.